The 20 T cell receptor beta chains given below trace back to one sample, sequenced in a study of blood T cell repertoires in COVID-19. Method: immunoSEQ multiplex PCR; TCRdb's copy keeps in-frame clones and lacks some. The sample records around 130,000 clones, approximately 78% being singletons. Sequenced input: peripheral blood. Receptors were obtained from a woman aged 80 or over with acute or convalescent COVID-19.

This clone was recorded only once. The chain employs TRBV5-5 and TRBJ1-3; D gene uncertain. This CDR3 has 15 amino acids. Trimming pared 4 bases from V and 3 bases from J, leaving 14 bases between. Per the germline V gene, CDR1 is SGHKS and CDR2 is YYEKEE (reference sequence). The CDR3: CASSLNSGSGNTIYF. CDR3 DNA sequence: TGTGCCAGCAGCCTAAACAGCGGGAGTGGAAACACCATATATTTT.

The chain carries TRBV19 and TRBJ1-6; D is undetermined. The CDR3 extends over 12 amino acids. The V gene lost 5 bases and the J gene lost 13 bases, with 12 bases spanning the gap. Germline CDR1 is LNHDA and CDR2 is SQIVND (reference sequence). CDR3 DNA: TGTGCCAGTAGTCCCTTAGGAGCGCCCCTCCACTTT. Encoded protein: CASSPLGAPLHF.

CDR3 bases: TGCGCCAGCAGGTGGGAGGCCACCTACGAGCAGTACTTC. Its translation is CASRWEATYEQYF. The chain couples TRBV5-1 to TRBJ2-7, with D maybe TRBD2 (6 bases). The CDR3 spans 13 residues. In germline, CDR1 is SGHRS, CDR2 YFSETQ. Trimming removed 5 bases from V and 2 bases from J, with 11 bases in between.

The rearrangement links TRBV28 to TRBJ1-5; D is unclear. Germline-derived CDR1 and CDR2 are MDHEN and SYDVKM. The CDR3 runs to 12 residues. V was pared by 6 bases and J by 12 bases, with 15 bases between. The CDR3 bases are TGTGCCAGCAGCCTCCCGGACTGGGACCAGCATTTT. This codes for CASSLPDWDQHF.

This chain uses TRBV2 with TRBJ2-7; D gene uncertain. The length of the CDR3 is 10 residues. Germline CDR1 reads SNHLY; CDR2 reads FYNNEI. Trimming removed 3 bases from V and 7 bases from J, with 4 bases in between. The CDR3 sequence is CASSDSEQYF. The CDR3, as DNA: TGTGCCAGCAGTGATTCGGAGCAGTACTTC.

The chain joins TRBV5-1 to TRBJ2-3; unclear D gene. V was trimmed by 0 bases and J by 1 base, leaving 6 bases between them. The CDR3 consists of 14 residues. Germline V lookup: CDR1 SGHRS, CDR2 YFSETQ. In DNA form, the CDR3 reads TGCGCCAGCAGCTTGGAGACTGGCACAGATACGCAGTATTTT. Protein: CASSLETGTDTQYF.

This rearrangement joins TRBV19 to TRBJ1-5; 10 positions agree with TRBD1. CDR3 length equals 16 residues. The germline CDR1 and CDR2 sequences are LNHDA and SQIVND (reference sequence). V was pared by 6 bases and J by 5 bases, with 10 bases of the junction left unmatched. The CDR3, as DNA: TGTGCCAGTAGCCCCATCGACAGGGGGCGAGATCAGCCCCAGCATTTT. Protein product: CASSPIDRGRDQPQHF.

This clone was detected once. The V and J genes are TRBV7-9 and TRBJ2-4; TRBD1 agrees at 9 bases. V trimming: 3 bases; J trimming: 2 bases; junction bases outside the gene matches: 8. Germline assignment: CDR1 SEHNR and CDR2 FQNEAQ (reference sequence). The CDR3 loop spans 17 amino acids. This chain's CDR3 is CASSLRGQGTTKNIQYF. The CDR3 nucleotides are TGTGCCAGCAGCTTGAGGGGACAGGGAACCACCAAAAACATTCAGTACTTC.

The rearrangement uses TRBV29-1 and TRBJ1-1; D might be TRBD1 (6 bases). Per the germline V gene, CDR1 is SQVTM and CDR2 is ANQGSEA. V gave up 0 bases and J gave up 5 bases, with 13 bases separating them. CDR3 length: 14 amino acids. This CDR3 reads CSVEDTGGATEAFF. As DNA, the CDR3 is TGCAGCGTTGAAGATACGGGGGGCGCGACTGAAGCTTTCTTT.

The chain carries TRBV6-2 or TRBV6-3 and TRBJ2-5; D might be TRBD2 (6 bases). The CDR3 has 15 residues. Trimming took 4 bases from V and 3 from J, leaving 15 bases between them. CDR1 MNHEY and CDR2 SVGEGT come from the germline V gene. CDR3 DNA sequence: TGTGCCAGCAGTTTTGGGGGGTTTCTAGAAGAGACCCAGTACTTC. It translates to CASSFGGFLEETQYF.

The rearrangement links TRBV27 to TRBJ2-3; perhaps TRBD2 as D (5 bases). Per germline, CDR1 MNHEY and CDR2 SMNVEV (reference sequence). The length of the CDR3 is 14 residues. Trimming left V 7 bases short and J 2 bases short, with 13 bases between. The CDR3 sequence: CASTGGPPTDTQYF. CDR3 coding DNA: TGTGCCAGCACCGGCGGGCCCCCCACAGATACGCAGTATTTT.

This chain links TRBV20-1 with TRBJ2-7; TRBD2 matches 9 bases. J was trimmed by 3 bases and V by 3 bases; bases with no gene match: 6. Germline assignment: CDR1 DFQATT and CDR2 SNEGSKA (reference sequence). The CDR3 is 14 residues long. The chain's CDR3 is CSASLAGVVYEQYF. The CDR3 coding sequence is TGCAGTGCTAGTTTAGCGGGAGTGGTCTACGAGCAGTACTTC.

The gene calls are TRBV5-4 and TRBJ2-5; 10 nucleotides match TRBD2. The germline V gene has CDR1 SGHNT and CDR2 YYREEE (reference sequence). V shed 5 bases and J 7 bases; nucleotides not matched to a gene: 17. The CDR3 totals 17 residues. The CDR3 region is CASSILAGVRSSGTQYF. CDR3 DNA: TGTGCCAGCAGTATCCTAGCGGGGGTCCGCTCCTCGGGGACCCAGTACTTC.

V gene TRBV5-8 combines with J gene TRBJ1-4, with D tentatively TRBD1 (5 bases). Per germline, CDR1 SGHTS and CDR2 YDEGEE. This CDR3 has 17 residues. Between the trimmed V and J ends, which lost 6 bases and 0 bases, there was a span of 18 bases. The CDR3 protein is CASTAGIGDATNEKLFF. The CDR3 DNA is TGTGCCAGCACCGCAGGGATAGGAGATGCAACTAATGAAAAACTGTTTTTT.

This chain connects TRBV2 to TRBJ1-1, with D perhaps matching TRBD1 (6 bases). V was pared by 6 bases and J by 0 bases, with 20 bases between. The germline gives CDR1 SNHLY, CDR2 FYNNEI. The CDR3 spans 17 residues. DNA for the CDR3: TGTGCCAGCAGCCTTCCTTGGGACAAGCCCTTGAACACTGAAGCTTTCTTT. It codes for CASSLPWDKPLNTEAFF.

In this sample, this clone turned up many times. The J gene is TRBJ2-5, the V gene TRBV6-6; D ambiguous. The CDR3 covers 13 residues. The germline V gene has CDR1 MNHNY and CDR2 SVGAGI (reference sequence). The V and J ends lost 0 bases and 7 bases respectively, with 9 bases between them. The CDR3 bases are TGTGCCAGCAGTTACTCTAGGCCAGGGACCCAGTACTTC. Its protein is CASSYSRPGTQYF.

This clone was seen just once. This rearrangement joins TRBV9 to TRBJ2-3; TRBD2 agrees at 9 bases. Unmatched junction bases numbered 5, after V lost 0 bases and J lost 3 bases. This CDR3 region has 16 residues. Germline assignment: CDR1 SGDLS and CDR2 YYNGEE. As DNA, the CDR3 is TGTGCCAGCAGCGTAGGTAGCGGGGGAAAGACAGATACGCAGTATTTT. It is translated as CASSVGSGGKTDTQYF.

The chain links TRBV3-1 (or the pseudogene TRBV3-2) to TRBJ2-7, with D uncertain. The CDR3 covers 12 residues. Deletions cut 4 bases from V and 7 bases from J, with 11 bases between. Per the germline V gene, CDR1 is LGHDT and CDR2 is YNNKEL (reference sequence). The CDR3 region has the DNA TGTGCCAGCAGCCTCCCTGCGGAGGAGCAGTACTTC. Its translation is CASSLPAEEQYF.

This clone was seen once. This chain connects TRBV18 to TRBJ2-5, with TRBD1 matching 9 bases. This CDR3 region has 20 residues. CDR1 is KGHSH, CDR2 LQKENI, per germline. V shed 1 base, J shed 1 base, and the junction held 16 bases outside the gene matches. The CDR3 region has the DNA TGTGCCAGCTCACCACTTAGACAGGGGGGAGTTACCAGTACCCAAGAGACCCAGTACTTC. Its protein is CASSPLRQGGVTSTQETQYF.

The chain is built from TRBV15 and TRBJ2-7; 8 bases align to TRBD1. V was clipped by 0 bases and J by 6 bases; unmatched bases: 13. Germline CDR1 is LNHNV and CDR2 is YYDKDF (reference sequence). The CDR3 has 17 amino acids. The DNA of the CDR3 is TGTGCCACCAGCAGAGATTTTATGGACAGGGCCTCCGGCGAGCAGTACTTC. This encodes CATSRDFMDRASGEQYF.